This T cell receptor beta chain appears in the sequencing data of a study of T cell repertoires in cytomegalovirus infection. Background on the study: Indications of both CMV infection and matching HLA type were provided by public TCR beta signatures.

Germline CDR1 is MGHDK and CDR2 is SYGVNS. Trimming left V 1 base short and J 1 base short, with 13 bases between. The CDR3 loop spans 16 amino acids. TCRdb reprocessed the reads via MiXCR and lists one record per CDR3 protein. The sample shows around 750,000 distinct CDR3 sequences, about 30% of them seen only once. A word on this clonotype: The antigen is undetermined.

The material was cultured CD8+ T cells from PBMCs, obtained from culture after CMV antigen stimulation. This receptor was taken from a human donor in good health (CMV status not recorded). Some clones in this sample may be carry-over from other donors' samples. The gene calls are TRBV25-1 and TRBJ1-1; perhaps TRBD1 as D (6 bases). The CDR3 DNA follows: TGTGCCAGCAGTGAATGGTACGGGGGCGAGAACACTGAAGCTTTCTTT. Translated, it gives CASSEWYGGENTEAFF. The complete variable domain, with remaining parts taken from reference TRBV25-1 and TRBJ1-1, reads EADIYQTPRYLVIGTGKKITLECSQTMGHDKMYWYQQDPGMELHLIHYSYGVNSTEKGDLSSESTVSRIRTEHFPLTLESARPSHTSQYLCASSEWYGGENTEAFFGQGTRLTVV.